These T cell receptor beta chains were read from a single sample in a study of memory CD4+ T cells and cytomegalovirus serostatus. Libraries were prepared by immunoSEQ multiplex PCR; TCRdb keeps only in-frame clonotypes and omits some of them. The repertoire holds about 58,000 clones, with 82% as singletons. The specimen sequenced was memory CD4+ T cells from blood. The receptors derive from an adult in good health and CMV-seronegative. Some clones in this sample may be carry-over from other donors' samples. The CDR3 runs from the conserved cysteine through the conserved F or W. D genes are given only for firm matches. Size is stated for part of the rows, as once, few or many counts, or as a class when the clone is expanded.

d_call,clone_size,j_call,v_call,cdr3_aa,cdr3_nt
TRBD1,.,TRBJ1-1,TRBV19,CASSKRQGALSTEAFF,TGTGCCAGTAGTAAACGACAGGGGGCGTTAAGCACTGAAGCTTTCTTT
.,few,TRBJ2-4,TRBV6-1,CASSELAAKNIQYF,TGTGCCAGCAGTGAACTAGCGGCCAAAAACATTCAGTACTTC
TRBD2,once,TRBJ2-7,TRBV6-7,CASSYPTSGRAYEQYF,TGTGCCAGCAGTTACCCAACTAGCGGGAGGGCCTACGAGCAGTACTTC
.,.,TRBJ1-1,TRBV15,CATSRSYSTEAFF,TGTGCCACCAGCAGATCGTACAGCACTGAAGCTTTCTTT
TRBD1,.,TRBJ1-2,TRBV6-1,CATRGGRGLVGGYTF,TGTGCCACCCGTGGGGGCAGGGGGCTAGTGGGTGGCTACACCTTC
TRBD1,.,TRBJ2-5,TRBV5-6,CASRGQAQETQYF,TGTGCCAGCAGGGGACAGGCCCAAGAGACCCAGTACTTC
TRBD1,.,TRBJ1-2,TRBV5-4,CASSLGQANYGYTF,TGTGCCAGCAGCCTGGGACAGGCTAACTATGGCTACACCTTC
.,.,TRBJ2-6,TRBV7-2,CASSFTILSGANVLTF,TGTGCCAGCAGCTTCACGATACTCTCTGGGGCCAACGTCCTGACTTTC
.,.,TRBJ2-7,TRBV30,CAWSQGPSYEQYF,TGTGCCTGGAGTCAGGGCCCCTCCTACGAGCAGTACTTC
.,few,TRBJ1-2,TRBV5-4,CASSLDPNVRYTF,TGTGCCAGCAGCTTGGACCCCAACGTGCGCTACACCTTC
TRBD2,.,TRBJ2-3,TRBV19,CASRTSGSRGTQYF,TGTGCCAGTAGGACTAGCGGGAGTAGGGGTACGCAGTATTTT
.,.,TRBJ2-7,TRBV10-3,CAISESGRGINEQYF,TGTGCCATCAGTGAGTCGGGTAGGGGCATCAACGAGCAGTACTTC
.,.,TRBJ1-4,TRBV5-6,CASFTVGENEKLFF,TGTGCCAGCTTCACCGTGGGGGAGAATGAAAAACTGTTTTTT
.,.,TRBJ2-3,TRBV7-2,CASSRDRQDTQYF,TGTGCCAGCAGTCGGGACCGCCAAGATACGCAGTATTTT
TRBD2,few,TRBJ2-5,TRBV27,CASSFRLAGLQETQYF,TGTGCCAGCAGTTTCCGATTAGCGGGGCTCCAAGAGACCCAGTACTTC
.,.,TRBJ1-6,TRBV7-9,CASSLAQFSPLHF,TGTGCCAGCAGCTTAGCGCAGTTTTCACCCCTCCACTTT
TRBD2,.,TRBJ2-7,TRBV18,CASSLRGLAGHGETYEQYF,TGTGCCAGCTCCCTTAGGGGACTAGCGGGACATGGTGAAACCTACGAGCAGTACTTC
TRBD2,.,TRBJ2-3,TRBV7-2,CASRSLRSGRGGTDTQYF,TGTGCCAGCAGATCCCTGCGTAGCGGGAGAGGGGGCACAGATACGCAGTATTTT
.,.,TRBJ2-7,TRBV6-5,CASSLTGHSYEQYF,TGTGCCAGCAGTCTTACAGGCCACTCCTACGAGCAGTACTTC
TRBD2,once,TRBJ2-3,TRBV10-2,CASSETTSASTDTQYF,TGCGCCAGCAGTGAGACGACTAGCGCCAGCACAGATACGCAGTATTTT
.,.,TRBJ1-5,TRBV10-3,CAIGANGGPGSYSNQPQHF,TGTGCCATCGGGGCAAACGGGGGACCAGGAAGCTATAGCAATCAGCCCCAGCATTTT
.,.,TRBJ2-3,TRBV5-1,CASGQRSGTDTQYF,TGCGCCAGCGGTCAGCGGAGTGGCACAGATACGCAGTATTTT
TRBD1,once,TRBJ1-2,TRBV7-2,CASNLGTGGSYGYTF,TGTGCCAGCAATTTGGGGACAGGGGGCTCATATGGCTACACCTTC
.,once,TRBJ2-3,TRBV9,CASSVEVSSQRTDTQYF,TGTGCCAGCAGCGTAGAAGTCAGCTCACAACGCACAGATACGCAGTATTTT
TRBD2,.,TRBJ2-5,TRBV6-1,CASRPTSGRQETQYF,TGTGCCAGCAGGCCGACTAGCGGACGACAAGAGACCCAGTACTTC
TRBD1,once,TRBJ1-1,TRBV13,CASSYSQGGTEAFF,TGTGCCAGCAGCTACAGTCAGGGGGGAACTGAAGCTTTCTTT
.,.,TRBJ1-2,TRBV27,CASSLWGASGRGGYTF,TGTGCCAGCAGTTTATGGGGGGCGAGTGGGCGGGGAGGCTACACCTTC
TRBD1,.,TRBJ1-5,TRBV6-6,CASSFQGDQPQHF,TGTGCCAGCAGTTTTCAGGGGGATCAGCCCCAGCATTTT
.,.,TRBJ2-2,TRBV6-1,CASNWDDNTGELFF,TGTGCCAGCAACTGGGACGATAACACCGGGGAGCTGTTTTTT
TRBD1,.,TRBJ2-3,TRBV5-1,CASSLEGAYSTHHFSTDTQYF,TGCGCCAGCAGCTTAGAGGGGGCCTACTCTACTCATCACTTTAGCACAGATACGCAGTATTTT
TRBD2,.,TRBJ2-7,TRBV30,CAWTPSGLAYEQYF,TGTGCCTGGACGCCTAGCGGGTTAGCCTACGAGCAGTACTTC
TRBD2,.,TRBJ2-7,TRBV5-1,CASSFAGTSNEQYF,TGCGCCAGCAGCTTCGCCGGGACTAGCAACGAGCAGTACTTC
.,once,TRBJ1-5,TRBV7-9,CASSLIGDQPQHF,TGTGCCAGCAGCTTAATTGGCGATCAGCCCCAGCATTTT
.,.,TRBJ1-4,TRBV6-6,CASSYRILGSPEKLFF,TGTGCCAGCAGTTACAGAATTTTAGGTTCCCCCGAAAAACTGTTTTTT
.,.,TRBJ2-7,TRBV11-3,CASSLMGGAHYEQYF,TGTGCCAGCAGCTTAATGGGGGGGGCCCACTACGAGCAGTACTTC